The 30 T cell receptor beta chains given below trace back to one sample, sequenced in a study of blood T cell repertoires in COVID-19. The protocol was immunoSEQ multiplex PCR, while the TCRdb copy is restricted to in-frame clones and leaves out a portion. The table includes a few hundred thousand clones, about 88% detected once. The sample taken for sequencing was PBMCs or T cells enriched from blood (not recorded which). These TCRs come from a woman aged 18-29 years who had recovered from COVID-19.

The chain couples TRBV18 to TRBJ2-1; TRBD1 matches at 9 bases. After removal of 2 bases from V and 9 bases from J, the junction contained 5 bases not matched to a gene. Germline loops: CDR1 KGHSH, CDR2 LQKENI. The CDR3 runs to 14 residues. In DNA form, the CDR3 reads TGTGCCAGCTCACCAACAGGGGGCTCGGCTGAGCAGTTCTTC. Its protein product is CASSPTGGSAEQFF.

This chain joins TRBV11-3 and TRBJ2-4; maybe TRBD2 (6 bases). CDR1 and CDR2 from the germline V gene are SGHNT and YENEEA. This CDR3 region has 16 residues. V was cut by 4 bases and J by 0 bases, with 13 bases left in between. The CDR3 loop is CASSSGRSGAKNIQYF. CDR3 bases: TGTGCCAGCAGCTCTGGGAGGTCGGGAGCCAAAAACATTCAGTACTTC.

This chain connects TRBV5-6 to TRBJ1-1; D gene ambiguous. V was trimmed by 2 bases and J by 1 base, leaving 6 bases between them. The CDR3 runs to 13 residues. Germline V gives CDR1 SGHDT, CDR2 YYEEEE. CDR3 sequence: CASSLPKNTEAFF. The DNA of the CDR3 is TGTGCCAGCAGCTTACCTAAGAACACTGAAGCTTTCTTT.

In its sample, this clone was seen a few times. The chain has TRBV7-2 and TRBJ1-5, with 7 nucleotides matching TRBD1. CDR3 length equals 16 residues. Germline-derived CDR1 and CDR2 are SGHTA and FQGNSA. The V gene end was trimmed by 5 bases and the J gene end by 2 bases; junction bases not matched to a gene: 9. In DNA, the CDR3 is TGTGCCAGCAGCCCCGTAGGAGGGGGCCGCAATCAGCCCCAGCATTTT. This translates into CASSPVGGGRNQPQHF. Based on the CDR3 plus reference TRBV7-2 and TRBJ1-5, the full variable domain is GAGVSQSPSNKVTEKGKDVELRCDPISGHTALYWYRQSLGQGLEFLIYFQGNSAPDKSGLPSDRFSAERTGGSVSTLTIQRTQQEDSAVYLCASSPVGGGRNQPQHFGDGTRLSIL.

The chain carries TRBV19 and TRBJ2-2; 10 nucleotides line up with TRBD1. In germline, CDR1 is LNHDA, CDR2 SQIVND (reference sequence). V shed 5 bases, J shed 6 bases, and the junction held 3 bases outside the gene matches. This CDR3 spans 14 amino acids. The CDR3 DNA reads TGTGCCAGTAGTTTTGGGACAGGGGCCGGGGAGCTGTTTTTT. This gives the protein CASSFGTGAGELFF.

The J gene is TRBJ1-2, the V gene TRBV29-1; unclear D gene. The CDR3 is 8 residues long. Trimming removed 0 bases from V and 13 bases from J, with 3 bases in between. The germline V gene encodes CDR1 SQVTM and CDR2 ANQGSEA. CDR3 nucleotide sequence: TGCAGCGTTGAAGATAGCACCTTC. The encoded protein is CSVEDSTF.

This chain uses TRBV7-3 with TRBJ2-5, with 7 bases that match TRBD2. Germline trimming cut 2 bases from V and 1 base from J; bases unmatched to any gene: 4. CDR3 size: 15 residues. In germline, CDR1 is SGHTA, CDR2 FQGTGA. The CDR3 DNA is TGTGCCAGCAGCTTAGACGGGGGGACCCAAGAGACCCAGTACTTC. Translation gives CASSLDGGTQETQYF.

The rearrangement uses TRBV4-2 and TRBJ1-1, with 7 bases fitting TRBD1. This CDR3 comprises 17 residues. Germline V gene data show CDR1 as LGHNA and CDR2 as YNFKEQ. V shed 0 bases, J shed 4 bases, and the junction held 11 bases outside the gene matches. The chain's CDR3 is CASSQDLGATGPTEAFF. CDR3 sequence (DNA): TGTGCCAGCAGCCAAGACCTTGGGGCGACAGGGCCCACTGAAGCTTTCTTT.

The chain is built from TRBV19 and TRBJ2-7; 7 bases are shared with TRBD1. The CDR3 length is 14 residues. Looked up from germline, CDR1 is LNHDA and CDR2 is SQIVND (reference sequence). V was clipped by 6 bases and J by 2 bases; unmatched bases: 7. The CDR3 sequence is CASSIRTGPYEQYF. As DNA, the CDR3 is TGTGCCAGTAGCATCAGGACAGGCCCCTACGAGCAGTACTTC.

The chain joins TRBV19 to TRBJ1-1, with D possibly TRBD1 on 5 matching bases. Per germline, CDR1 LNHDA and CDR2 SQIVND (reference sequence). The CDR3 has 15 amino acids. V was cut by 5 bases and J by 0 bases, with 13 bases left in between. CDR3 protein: CASSSIGGLNTEAFF. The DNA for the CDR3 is TGTGCCAGTAGTTCGATCGGGGGTCTGAACACTGAAGCTTTCTTT.

CDR3: CASSRGRDNEKLFF. Here the CDR3 DNA reads TGTGCCAGCAGTAGAGGCAGGGATAATGAAAAACTGTTTTTT. The V and J genes are TRBV6-5 and TRBJ1-4, with D perhaps TRBD1 (5 bases). CDR3 size: 14 residues. Trimming left V 5 bases short and J 4 bases short, with 11 bases between. CDR1 is MNHEY, CDR2 SVGAGI, per germline.

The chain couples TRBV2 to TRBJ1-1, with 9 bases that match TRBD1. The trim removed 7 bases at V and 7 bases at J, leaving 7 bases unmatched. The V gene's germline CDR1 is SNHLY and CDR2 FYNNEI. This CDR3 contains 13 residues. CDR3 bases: TGTGCCAGCAACCAACAGGGGGCAGGTGAAGCTTTCTTT. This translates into CASNQQGAGEAFF.

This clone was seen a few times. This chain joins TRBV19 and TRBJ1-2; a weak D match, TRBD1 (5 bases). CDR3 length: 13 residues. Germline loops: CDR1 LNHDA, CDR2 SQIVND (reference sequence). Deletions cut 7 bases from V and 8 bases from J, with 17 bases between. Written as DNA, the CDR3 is TGTGCCAGTACCGTAAGCAGGGATATCGGCTACACCTTC. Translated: CASTVSRDIGYTF.

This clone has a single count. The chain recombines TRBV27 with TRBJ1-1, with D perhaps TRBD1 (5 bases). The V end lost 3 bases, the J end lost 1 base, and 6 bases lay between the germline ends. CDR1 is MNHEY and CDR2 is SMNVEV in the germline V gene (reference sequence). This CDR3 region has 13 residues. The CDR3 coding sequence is TGTGCCAGCAGTTTCAGGGAGAACACTGAAGCTTTCTTT. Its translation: CASSFRENTEAFF.

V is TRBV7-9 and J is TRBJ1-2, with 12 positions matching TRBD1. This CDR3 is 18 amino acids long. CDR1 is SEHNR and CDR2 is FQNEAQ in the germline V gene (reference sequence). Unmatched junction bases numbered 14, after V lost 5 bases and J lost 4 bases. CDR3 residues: CASSLLTGTGGAGYGYTF. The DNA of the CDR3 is TGTGCCAGCAGCCTACTAACCGGGACAGGGGGCGCTGGCTATGGCTACACCTTC.

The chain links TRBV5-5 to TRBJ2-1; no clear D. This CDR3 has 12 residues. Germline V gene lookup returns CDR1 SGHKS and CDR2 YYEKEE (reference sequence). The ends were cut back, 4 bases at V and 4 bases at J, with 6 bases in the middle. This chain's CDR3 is CASSLMYNEQFF. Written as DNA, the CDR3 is TGTGCCAGCAGCCTAATGTACAATGAGCAGTTCTTC. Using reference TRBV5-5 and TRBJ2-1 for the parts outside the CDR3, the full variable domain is DAGVTQSPTHLIKTRGQQVTLRCSPISGHKSVSWYQQVLGQGPQFIFQYYEKEERGRGNFPDRFSARQFPNYSSELNVNALLLGDSALYLCASSLMYNEQFFGPGTRLTVL.

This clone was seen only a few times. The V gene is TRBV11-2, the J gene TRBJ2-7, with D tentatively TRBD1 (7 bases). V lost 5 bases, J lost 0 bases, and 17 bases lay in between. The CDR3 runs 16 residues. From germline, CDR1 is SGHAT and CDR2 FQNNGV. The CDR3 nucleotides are TGTGCCAGCAGCCTGGGGGGCCCAGGGGGCTCCTACGAGCAGTACTTC. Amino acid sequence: CASSLGGPGGSYEQYF.

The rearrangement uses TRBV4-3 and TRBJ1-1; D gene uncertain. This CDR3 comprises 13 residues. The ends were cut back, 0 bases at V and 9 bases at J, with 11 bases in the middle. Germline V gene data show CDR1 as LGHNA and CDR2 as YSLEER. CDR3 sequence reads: CASSQDLRAKAFF. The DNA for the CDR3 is TGCGCCAGCAGCCAAGATTTGAGGGCGAAAGCTTTCTTT.

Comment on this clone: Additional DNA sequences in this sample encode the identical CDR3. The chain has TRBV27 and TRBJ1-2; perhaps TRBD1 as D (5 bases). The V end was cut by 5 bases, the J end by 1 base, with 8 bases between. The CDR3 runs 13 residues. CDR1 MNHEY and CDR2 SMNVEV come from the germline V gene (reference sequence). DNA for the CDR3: TGTGCCAGCAGTCTCCAGGGTAACTATGGCTACACCTTC. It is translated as CASSLQGNYGYTF.

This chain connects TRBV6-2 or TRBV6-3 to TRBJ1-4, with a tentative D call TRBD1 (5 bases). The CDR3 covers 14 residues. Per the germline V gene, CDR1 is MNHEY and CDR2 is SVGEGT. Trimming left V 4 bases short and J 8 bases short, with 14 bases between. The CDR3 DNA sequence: TGTGCCAGCAGTTCCCCGGGACGGGGGGAAAAACTGTTTTTT. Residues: CASSSPGRGEKLFF.

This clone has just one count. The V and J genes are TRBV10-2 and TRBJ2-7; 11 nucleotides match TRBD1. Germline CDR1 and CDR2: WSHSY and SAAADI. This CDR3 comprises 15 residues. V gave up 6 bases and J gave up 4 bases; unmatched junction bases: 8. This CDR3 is CASRIGQGAEYEQYF. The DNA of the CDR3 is TGCGCCAGCAGAATCGGACAGGGGGCGGAGTACGAGCAGTACTTC.

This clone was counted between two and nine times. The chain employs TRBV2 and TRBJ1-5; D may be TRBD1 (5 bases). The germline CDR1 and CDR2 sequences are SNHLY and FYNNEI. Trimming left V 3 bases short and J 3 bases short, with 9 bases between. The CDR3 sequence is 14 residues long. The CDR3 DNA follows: TGTGCCAGCAGTGAGTCCAGGGACAATCAGCCCCAGCATTTT. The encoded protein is CASSESRDNQPQHF.

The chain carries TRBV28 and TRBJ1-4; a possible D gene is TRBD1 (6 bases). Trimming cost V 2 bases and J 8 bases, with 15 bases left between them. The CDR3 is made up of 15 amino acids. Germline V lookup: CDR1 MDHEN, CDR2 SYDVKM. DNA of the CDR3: TGTGCCAGCAGTTTACGTAACAGGGAGGGCGAAAAACTGTTTTTT. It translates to CASSLRNREGEKLFF.

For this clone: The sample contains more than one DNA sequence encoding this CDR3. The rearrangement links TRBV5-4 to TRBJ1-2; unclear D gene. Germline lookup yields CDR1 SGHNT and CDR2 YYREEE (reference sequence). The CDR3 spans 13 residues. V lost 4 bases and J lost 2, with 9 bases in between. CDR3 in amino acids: CASSLGENYGYTF. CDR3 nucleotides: TGTGCCAGCAGCCTCGGGGAGAACTATGGCTACACCTTC.

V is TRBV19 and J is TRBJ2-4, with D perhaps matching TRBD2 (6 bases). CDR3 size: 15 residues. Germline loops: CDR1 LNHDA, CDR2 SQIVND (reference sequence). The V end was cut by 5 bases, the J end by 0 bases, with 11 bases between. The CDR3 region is CASSPGTGAKNIQYF. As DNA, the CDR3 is TGTGCCAGTAGTCCCGGGACTGGAGCCAAAAACATTCAGTACTTC.

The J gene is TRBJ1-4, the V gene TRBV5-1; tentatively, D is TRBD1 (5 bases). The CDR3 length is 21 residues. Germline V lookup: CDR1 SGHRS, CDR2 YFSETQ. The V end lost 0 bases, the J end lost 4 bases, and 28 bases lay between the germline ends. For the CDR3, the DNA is TGCGCCAGCAGCTTGGATCGCAGGGCGTCAACCCAACTACAGCATAATGAAAAACTGTTTTTT. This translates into CASSLDRRASTQLQHNEKLFF.

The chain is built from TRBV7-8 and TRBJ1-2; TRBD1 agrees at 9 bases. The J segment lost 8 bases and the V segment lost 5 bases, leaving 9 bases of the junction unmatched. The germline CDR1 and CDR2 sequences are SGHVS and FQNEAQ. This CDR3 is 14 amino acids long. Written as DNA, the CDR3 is TGTGCCAGCAGCATACTACAGGGGGCGAAGGGCTACACCTTC. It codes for CASSILQGAKGYTF. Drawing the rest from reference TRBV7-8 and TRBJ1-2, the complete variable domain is GAGVSQSPRYKVAKRGQDVALRCDPISGHVSLFWYQQALGQGPEFLTYFQNEAQLDKSGLPSDRFFAERPEGSVSTLKIQRTQQEDSAVYLCASSILQGAKGYTFGSGTRLTVV.

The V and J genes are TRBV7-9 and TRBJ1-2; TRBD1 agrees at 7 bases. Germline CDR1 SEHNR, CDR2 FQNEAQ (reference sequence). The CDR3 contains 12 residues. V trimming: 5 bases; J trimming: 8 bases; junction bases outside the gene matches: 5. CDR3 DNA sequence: TGTGCCAGCAGCGCGGGACAGCCCGGCTACACCTTC. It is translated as CASSAGQPGYTF.

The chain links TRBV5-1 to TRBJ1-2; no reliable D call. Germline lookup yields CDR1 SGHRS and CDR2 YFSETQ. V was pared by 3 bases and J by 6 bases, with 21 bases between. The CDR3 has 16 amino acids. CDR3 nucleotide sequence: TGCGCCAGCAGCTCGAGGGTTGACATCGCCAACGATGGCTACACCTTC. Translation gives CASSSRVDIANDGYTF.

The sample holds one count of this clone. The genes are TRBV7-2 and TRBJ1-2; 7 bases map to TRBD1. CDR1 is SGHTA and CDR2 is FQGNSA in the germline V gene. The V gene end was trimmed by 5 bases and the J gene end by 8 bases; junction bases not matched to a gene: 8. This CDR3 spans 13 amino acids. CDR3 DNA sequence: TGTGCCAGCAGCCCGGGACAGCGAGGGGGCTACACCTTC. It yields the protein CASSPGQRGGYTF.